This T cell receptor beta chain was found in a study of T cell responses to AZD1222 COVID-19 vaccine. This clone has a single count. Its specificity is unknown. Study-wide results and limits: Targeting of unmutated variant regions was reportedly seen in nearly half of spike-specific TCRs. Among the donors, most were white British and more were female, and clonal diversity was possibly underestimated. Spike-specific TCR breadth and depth went up after people got two AZD1222 doses.

Trimming at V came to 5 bases and at J to 4 bases, leaving 0 bases not matched to a gene. Germline CDR1 is KGHDR and CDR2 is SFDVKD. The CDR3 length is 13 residues. Pooling of second doses given at about 4 or about 12 weeks was done. Libraries were prepared by immunoSEQ multiplex PCR; TCRdb keeps only in-frame clonotypes and omits some of them. The table lists approximately 150,000 clones, approximately 91% of them singletons. V and J are TRBV24-1 and TRBJ2-7, with 11 bases lining up with TRBD1. Specimen: peripheral blood, collected 28 days after the second AZD1222 dose. This TCR was sampled from an adult who received the AZD1222 COVID-19 vaccine. Here the CDR3 DNA reads TGTGCCACCAGTGGGGACAGGGGGTACGAGCAGTACTTC. Translating gives CATSGDRGYEQYF.